This T cell receptor beta chain was identified in a study of OX40 agonist ivuxolimab in advanced cancers. Notes on the research overall: Ivuxolimab was a fully human IgG2 agonistic monoclonal antibody targeting the costimulatory receptor OX40 (CD134). Intravenous ivuxolimab was administered to patients every 2 weeks at six dose levels: 0.01, 0.1, 0.3, 1.5, 3 and 10 mg/kg. Partial responses occurred in three dose-escalation patients, of whom one had hepatocellular carcinoma and two had cutaneous melanoma. Of the 50 to 55 dose-escalation patients, hepatocellular carcinoma was present in approximately 20, melanoma in approximately 15, renal cell carcinoma in 9 and head and neck cancer in 9. Prior anti-PD-1, anti-PD-L1 or anti-CTLA-4 therapy was permitted, and checkpoint inhibitors had been received by roughly two fifths of dose-escalation patients. Peripheral TCRbeta sequencing aimed to test whether ivuxolimab altered TCR sequence diversity and caused clonal T-cell expansion. In the dose-escalation cohort, around 80% of patients were male, and the mean age was approximately 60 years with a range of roughly 23 to 79. The paper covers the monotherapy dose-escalation part of the phase I ivuxolimab trial, which included N = 52 patients. Points the paper makes about the study in general: Low levels of normalized T-cell clonal expansion were also seen in some patients who did not respond. Partial responders in the 0.1-3.0 mg/kg groups had among the lowest normalized peripheral clonal expansion, especially among CD8+ T cells. After ivuxolimab, CD8+ T cells had more expanded clones than CD4+ T cells on average. At doses from 0.1 to 3.0 mg/kg, clonal expansion was seen in both CD4+ and CD8+ blood T cells between baseline and week 6. Antigen specificity was not determined for the clonally expanded peripheral T cells.

Genomic DNA was isolated from the sorted cells so that the TCRbeta CDR3 region could be sequenced. TCRbeta CDR3 regions were sequenced using the immunoSEQ Assay. TCRdb holds this immuneACCESS table with in-frame rearrangements only. Some clones are missing; in checked studies, unresolved V genes explain under half, and the rest has no known cause. The sample contains about 5,600 clones, 70% to 75% of them found a single time. The leading ten clones occupy about 64% of the sample. From a lookup of the germline V gene, CDR1 and CDR2 are SGHTA and FQGNSA. The CDR3 contains 15 residues, cysteine and phenylalanine counted. Solely the CDR3 DNA is kept, with 45 bases framed from the first base. V is clipped by 1 base and J by 6 bases, and the sequence between their germline boundaries is 14 bases long. Comment on this clone: Its antigen is not yet known. It has no much larger one-base neighbor in the sample; base qualities were not kept.

The trial excluded patients who had a history of autoimmune disease or were on systemic immunosuppression. Peripheral blood for TCR sequencing was collected from all dose cohorts at baseline, on cycle 4 day 1, and on cycle 7 day 1. Samples were obtained from an open-label, multicenter, first-in-human phase I dose-escalation trial of ivuxolimab. Adults with locally advanced or metastatic melanoma, renal cell carcinoma, hepatocellular carcinoma or head and neck squamous cell carcinoma were enrolled in the trial. CD4+ and CD8+ T cells were sorted separately from peripheral blood before TCR sequencing.

The sequencing here drew on CD4+ or CD8+ T cells sorted from blood, taken in a trial of the OX40 agonist ivuxolimab. Here the chain combines TRBV7-2 and TRBJ2-3; tentative D gene TRBD2, with 6 bases matching. The clonotype was recovered from an adult with an advanced solid tumor such as melanoma, head and neck, liver or kidney cancer. The DNA sequence follows: TGTGCCAGCAGCTTAGTTGTGGGAGGTGTCGATACGCAGTATTTT. It translates as CASSLVVGGVDTQYF.